These T cell receptor beta chains were read from a single sample in a study of T cell responses to AZD1222 COVID-19 vaccine. The protocol was immunoSEQ multiplex PCR, while the TCRdb copy is restricted to in-frame clones and leaves out a portion. The sample has about 150,000 clones, around 91% seen once. The material sequenced was peripheral blood, taken on day 0 of AZD1222 vaccination. Source of these receptors: an adult in good health. Both conserved end residues are part of each CDR3. Each record gives: CDR3 DNA, CDR3 protein, D gene, clone size, V gene, J gene. A D gene is named only where the DNA matches it firmly. Size values are once, few and many counts, or a class for expanded clones, and some rows have none.

TGCGCCAGCAGCCAAGAGGGCGCAATCGATGAAGCTTTCTTT	CASSQEGAIDEAFF	NA	NA	TRBV4-3	TRBJ1-1
TGTGCCGGCCGGGGGAAGAACACCGGGGAGCTGTTTTTT	CAGRGKNTGELFF	NA	NA	TRBV2	TRBJ2-2
TGCGCCAGCAGAAGGGGTTTAGCGGATGAGTACGAGCAGTACTTC	CASRRGLADEYEQYF	NA	NA	TRBV5-1	TRBJ2-7
TGTGCCAGCAGTCCCGACATATACAATGAGCAGTTCTTC	CASSPDIYNEQFF	NA	NA	TRBV6-6	TRBJ2-1
TGTGCCAGCAGCCAGATTGGGGGTCCGAAGAATCAGCCCCAGCATTTT	CASSQIGGPKNQPQHF	NA	NA	TRBV11-2	TRBJ1-5
TGTGCCAGCAGCTTAAGACGAGCGAGCGGGGGGGTTTCCGGCACAGATACGCAGTATTTT	CASSLRRASGGVSGTDTQYF	TRBD2	NA	TRBV7-3	TRBJ2-3
TGTGCCAGCAGCCCCCGACTAGCTTTAGATACGCAGTATTTT	CASSPRLALDTQYF	TRBD2	NA	TRBV7-2	TRBJ2-3
TGTGCCAGCAGCTTAATCGGAAGAACCCGGGACAGTTACAACACCGGGGAGCTGTTTTTT	CASSLIGRTRDSYNTGELFF	TRBD1	NA	TRBV7-3	TRBJ2-2
TGTGCCAGCAGTCTGGACCGCCGAGGCTATGGCTACACCTTC	CASSLDRRGYGYTF	NA	NA	TRBV5-6	TRBJ1-2
TGTGCCAGCAGGGAACGGGGGGACGGCGGCTACACCTTC	CASRERGDGGYTF	NA	NA	TRBV5-8	TRBJ1-2
TGTGCCAGCAGTGAATTTTACAGCGGGGACACAGATACGCAGTATTTT	CASSEFYSGDTDTQYF	TRBD2	NA	TRBV25-1	TRBJ2-3
TGTGCCAGTAGTATTCTTACCAGTGAGCAGTTCTTC	CASSILTSEQFF	NA	NA	TRBV19	TRBJ2-1
TGTGCCAGCAGCTCAGCCGGACTCGAACCCCAAGAGACCCAGTACTTC	CASSSAGLEPQETQYF	NA	NA	TRBV11-2	TRBJ2-5
TGTGCCAGCAGTTATAACACCCACAGGCAGGGCGAAAAACTGTTTTTT	CASSYNTHRQGEKLFF	NA	NA	TRBV6-5	TRBJ1-4
TGTGCCAGCAGTCTCTGGGGGAGGGGAGGATCTGGAAACACCATATATTTT	CASSLWGRGGSGNTIYF	NA	NA	TRBV6-6	TRBJ1-3
TGTGCCAGCAGCTCGATTGTTAGATCGGAGACCCAGTACTTC	CASSSIVRSETQYF	NA	few	TRBV7-9	TRBJ2-5
TGCGCCAGCAGCTTGGCGCCTAGCGGGATTAGACAAGAGACCCAGTACTTC	CASSLAPSGIRQETQYF	TRBD2	NA	TRBV5-1	TRBJ2-5
TGTGCCAGTAGTATTTCGACAGGGGACTACAATGAGCAGTTCTTC	CASSISTGDYNEQFF	TRBD1	NA	TRBV19	TRBJ2-1
TGTGCCAGCAGCCCAGGGGGGCATCAGCCCCAGCATTTT	CASSPGGHQPQHF	TRBD1	NA	TRBV27	TRBJ1-5
TGCAGTGCTAGCAGGAACTATGGCTACACCTTC	CSASRNYGYTF	NA	NA	TRBV20-1	TRBJ1-2
TGTGCCACATTCCGACAGGGAGAATTGGTGGAGACCCAGTACTTC	CATFRQGELVETQYF	TRBD1	NA	TRBV24-1	TRBJ2-5
TGTGCCAGCAGCCGGGAGGTTGGCTACACCTTC	CASSREVGYTF	NA	NA	TRBV7-9	TRBJ1-2
TGCGCCAGCAGCCAAGATTTCGGCCTGCACAATGAGCAGTTCTTC	CASSQDFGLHNEQFF	NA	NA	TRBV4-1	TRBJ2-1
TGTGCCAGCAGCTTAGGGGGGGGCCTTACCGGGGAGCTGTTTTTT	CASSLGGGLTGELFF	NA	NA	TRBV5-4	TRBJ2-2
TGTGCCAGCGCGGACAGAGGAGAGACCCAGTACTTC	CASADRGETQYF	NA	NA	TRBV2	TRBJ2-5
TGCGCCAGCAGCCTTGGCAGGGGCAATCAGCCCCAGCATTTT	CASSLGRGNQPQHF	NA	once	TRBV5-1	TRBJ1-5
TGCGCCAGCAGCCAAGGAAGGGCATTCGGACTGACTAACTATGGCTACACCTTC	CASSQGRAFGLTNYGYTF	NA	NA	TRBV4-3	TRBJ1-2
TGTGCCAGCAGCTCGGGACAGGGGGCTTACGAGCAGTACTTC	CASSSGQGAYEQYF	TRBD1	NA	TRBV5-5	TRBJ2-7
TGTGCCAGCAGCCAAGTCTACAATGAGCAGTTCTTC	CASSQVYNEQFF	NA	NA	TRBV3-1/TRBV3-2	TRBJ2-1
TGTGCCAGCAGCGTCGGGGGGGGCGTGCAGTACTTC	CASSVGGGVQYF	TRBD2	NA	TRBV11-3	TRBJ2-7
TGTGCCAGCAGCAATAGGATCCGGAACAGGGCGAACACCGGGGAGCTGTTTTTT	CASSNRIRNRANTGELFF	NA	NA	TRBV3-1/TRBV3-2	TRBJ2-2
TGTGCCAGCAGCTTGGACAGGATGGGGCCGAACACTGAAGCTTTCTTT	CASSLDRMGPNTEAFF	NA	NA	TRBV5-8	TRBJ1-1
TGTGCCACCAGCAGAGACTCGGGGGCCGAAGCCTACGAGCAGTACTTC	CATSRDSGAEAYEQYF	NA	NA	TRBV15	TRBJ2-7
TGTGCCACCAGTGATGCGCGGGGAAATCAAGAGACCCAGTACTTC	CATSDARGNQETQYF	NA	once	TRBV24-1	TRBJ2-5
TGTGCCAGCAGCCAAGATAAGACAGGGGCCGAAGCTTTCTTT	CASSQDKTGAEAFF	TRBD1	NA	TRBV3-1/TRBV3-2	TRBJ1-1
TGTGCCAGCAGTTATAAGCCACCCTATGGCTACACCTTC	CASSYKPPYGYTF	NA	NA	TRBV6-5	TRBJ1-2
TGCAGTGCTAGTGTCTGGCGGGGGGAAGTAGATACGCAGTATTTT	CSASVWRGEVDTQYF	TRBD2	NA	TRBV20-1	TRBJ2-3
TGTGCCACCAGTGATCGGGGTGGCTACACCTTC	CATSDRGGYTF	NA	NA	TRBV24-1	TRBJ1-2
TGCGCCAGCAGCCAACTATCGGCAACTTCACCCCTCCACTTT	CASSQLSATSPLHF	NA	NA	TRBV4-1	TRBJ1-6
TGTGCCAGCAGCTTCGAGGGACTAGATTCAGATACGCAGTATTTT	CASSFEGLDSDTQYF	TRBD2	NA	TRBV11-2	TRBJ2-3
TGTGCCAGCAGCTTGGGACTAGCGGCGCATGAGCAGTTCTTC	CASSLGLAAHEQFF	TRBD2	NA	TRBV7-9	TRBJ2-1
TGTGCCAGCAGTTTGAGACTAGCGGGGGGCCGAAACATTCAGTACTTC	CASSLRLAGGRNIQYF	TRBD2	NA	TRBV27	TRBJ2-4
TGTGCCTGGACCCGGTTGGACAGGGGGAACACTGAAGCTTTCTTT	CAWTRLDRGNTEAFF	TRBD1	NA	TRBV30	TRBJ1-1
TGTGCCAGCTCACCACCGGCAGTCAGGGGCTACGAGCAGTACTTC	CASSPPAVRGYEQYF	NA	NA	TRBV18	TRBJ2-7
TGTGCCAGCAGTTTCACAGGCGTCAATCAGCCCCAGCATTTT	CASSFTGVNQPQHF	NA	once	TRBV27	TRBJ1-5
TGTGCCAGCAGCTTAGAAGCAGGGGGGGATGAAAAACTGTTTTTT	CASSLEAGGDEKLFF	TRBD1	NA	TRBV11-2	TRBJ1-4
TGTGCCAGCAAAGAGGGCACCTCCTACAATGAGCAGTTCTTC	CASKEGTSYNEQFF	NA	NA	TRBV6-6	TRBJ2-1
TGTGCCAGCAGCGACGACAGGGTTTATGCATACGAGCAGTACTTC	CASSDDRVYAYEQYF	TRBD1	NA	TRBV7-4	TRBJ2-7
TGTGCCATCAGTGAGACCCTTGGGGCGGAGACCCAGTACTTC	CAISETLGAETQYF	NA	NA	TRBV10-3	TRBJ2-5
TGTGCCAGCAGCTTTGGGGGGACCCAGTACTTC	CASSFGGTQYF	NA	once	TRBV5-6	TRBJ2-5
TGTGCCAGCTCACCACTGGGAGGGATCAATCAGCCCCAGCATTTT	CASSPLGGINQPQHF	NA	NA	TRBV18	TRBJ1-5
TGTGCCAGCAGCGTAGCTCCCATCTCCCAAGAGACCCAGTACTTC	CASSVAPISQETQYF	NA	NA	TRBV9	TRBJ2-5